This record covers a single TCR beta chain. Its antigen is currently not known. No quality values exist for individual bases; no much larger clone is one base distant. In total, roughly 670 healthy bone marrow donors made up the cohort. At the time of sampling, every cohort member was nominally healthy, though immune exposures that went unrecorded were likely present. The donor was CMV seronegative and belonged to the group of several hundred seronegative cohort members. A peripheral blood sample was provided by each donor, and peripheral blood mononuclear cells were used for TCR beta sequencing. Genomic DNA extraction from the blood cell samples was performed with the Qiagen DNeasy Blood Extraction Kit. The data were taken from a study of cytomegalovirus exposure and HLA in healthy donors (dated by TCRdb to about 2017). Some background on the complete study: According to an earlier analysis of around 600 of the donors, 150 million to 200 million T cells yielded 100 million or so unique TCR beta sequences and approximately 300 Gb of sequence data. Donor age, sex, ethnicity and CMV serostatus were compiled alongside the repertoire data. Five DR-DQ haplotypes were treated as single units for association and clustering because of strong linkage in the cohort. To predict cytomegalovirus infection status, the study combined high-throughput TCR immunosequencing, statistical association of individual TCRs with disease status, and machine learning. The genetic ancestry cluster associated with self-reported Caucasian donors included over 65% of the roughly 400 genotyped donors. Both class I and class II loci were covered by HLA typing, at four-digit resolution. Every repertoire in the discovery cohort had been generated on one and the same sequencing platform. A later genetic analysis used genome-wide SNP genotypes for about 60% of the roughly 700 donors, treating that subset as a discovery cohort. Among 350 to 400 genotyped donors of the cohort, an average of approximately 230,000 unique TCR beta nucleotide sequences were sequenced per donor, roughly 20% of them non-productive. The study aimed to test whether cataloging public T cell receptors could reveal signatures of past pathogen exposure. An earlier analysis of around 640 of the donors used high-throughput TCR beta sequencing to judge whether each TCR beta V gene segment behaved as functional or pseudogenic. Using immunosequencing, the study profiled T cell repertoires from 550 to 750 subjects and related those repertoires to cytomegalovirus serostatus. The number of typed donors differed by locus: roughly 620-640 for A, B, C, DRB1 and DQB1; 500 to 550 for DQA1; approximately 600 for DPA1; and around 490 for DPB1. Along with the approximately 700-subject first cohort, a separate validation cohort of around 110 different subjects was used. In a later analysis, previously published TCR beta repertoires from hundreds of donors were re-analyzed and high-resolution HLA genotyping was added so that TCR occurrence patterns could be studied. Rather than using new phenotypic data, the later analysis identified candidate immune exposures from TCR beta sequences and from how often those sequences occurred across donors. Roughly 310 gigabases of sequencing data and tens of millions of unique TCR sequences were included in an early release covering under 650 HLA-typed donors.

Study-wide conclusions, independent of this receptor: A further reported finding was that TCR beta sequences accurately predicted the HLA-A and HLA-B alleles for most subjects in the first cohort. In this cohort, only TCR beta chains were sequenced, and detectable features were limited by the absence of alpha or paired-chain data. Because HLA typing was unavailable for some donors at each locus, only the typed subset was used in association tests. Strong co-occurrence of HLA alleles, especially DR and DQ, made assigning TCR associations to individual alleles difficult. Cytomegalovirus status was reported to be diagnosed by the classifier with high specificity and sensitivity in both the original and validation cohorts. Across donors, most TCR sequences were observed very rarely, whereas some public TCRs were present in many individuals. A group of highly shared sequence variants was considered likely to be a technical artifact of the sequencing pipeline. In vitro tests confirmed that three of the cytomegalovirus-associated TCR beta chains recognize cytomegalovirus antigens. Because the 87-base-pair reads could not distinguish some IMGT-functional V segments, including TRBV6-2 and TRBV6-3, those segments were excluded. Linkage disequilibrium might explain the correlated functional status among segregating V segments, but an unknown experimental factor could not be excluded. Roughly uniform sequencing depth across donors was assumed in presence/absence analyses, although this assumption may not hold. In a later analysis, the rate of TCR association differed among HLA loci, with DRB1 alleles having the most associated TCRs and HLA-C alleles having the fewest. In a later analysis, HLA-associated TCR beta chains were found to be more clonally expanded and to have lower generation probabilities than equally common non-associated chains. Most CMV-associated TCR beta chains appeared to be HLA-restricted in a later analysis, and the HLA associations seemed to be driven largely by CMV exposure. In an earlier analysis of over 550 of the donors, most TCR beta V segments were observed in productive rearrangements about 87% or about 30% of the time, broadly matching IMGT annotations. The earlier analysis of a few hundred of the donors excluded approximately 17 rarely observed V segments, including chromosome 9 orphons, because counts were too low. The authors suggested that the approach could potentially be extended to other disease states and immunological phenotypes. A later analysis associated some 17,000 TCR beta sequences with specific HLA alleles at a false discovery rate of 0.05. Several of the top co-occurrence clusters appeared to be linked to parvovirus B19, influenza, CMV and Epstein-Barr virus, according to a later analysis. A total of 164 TCR beta chains were listed by the study as associated with cytomegalovirus. Immune exposure information for the cohort was limited to CMV serostatus. In a later genetic analysis, a missense DCLRE1C variant was associated with V-gene and J-gene trimming of TCR beta chains, and the association was replicated in an independent cohort. According to a later genetic analysis, donors in an Asian-associated ancestry cluster had fewer N-insertions in productive TCRs than the roughly 660-donor mean.

The library was made by the immunoSEQ multiplex PCR assay. A mixture of 60 forward primers for TCR Vbeta segments and 13 reverse primers for TCR Jbeta segments was used in the multiplex PCR. A multiplex PCR assay on genomic DNA amplified the CDR3 region of rearranged TCR beta genes. On the Illumina HiSeq System, the amplified TCR beta libraries were sequenced as 87-base-pair reads. As for how the authors treated the data: In a later analysis, tens of millions of unique TCR beta chains were counted across the approximately 620 repertoires, and roughly 11 million of these chains were shared by at least two donors. Raw reads were error-corrected and collapsed into unique sequences by a nearest-neighbor algorithm in which closely related sequences were merged to remove PCR and sequencing errors. To assign V, D and J gene segments, CDR3 sequences were aligned to IMGT reference sequences. For a sequence to be retained, a match of at least six nucleotides was required to both a V gene segment and a J gene segment. Rearrangements were classified as productive when the CDR3 lacked stop codons and remained in frame with V and J, and all other rearrangements were classified as non-productive. CDR3 was defined according to IMGT convention as the region running from the second conserved V-encoded cysteine to the conserved J-encoded phenylalanine. The earlier analysis of 500 to 650 of the donors excluded any sequence lacking an unambiguous match to a single V gene segment. An earlier analysis of approximately 590 of the donors classified V segments as functional when productive rearrangements were above 56.7% and as segregating when the standard deviation between donors was above 5%. A statistical classification framework was built to diagnose cytomegalovirus status from the catalog of TCR beta chain sequences. A later analysis assigned V and J genes by comparing TCR nucleotide sequences with IMGT/GENE-DB human TR gene sequences. A later analysis assigned CDR3 sequences and most-parsimonious VDJ recombination scenarios with the TCRdist pipeline. A later analysis defined each TCR beta chain by its CDR3 amino acid sequence plus V-gene family, and excluded reads lacking a unique V-gene family. As a way to deal with suspected cross-contamination and a sequencing artifact, a later analysis dropped approximately 570 nucleotide sequences that were highly shared and had low generation probability. For each public chain, a later analysis derived a clonal expansion index from normalized ranks of inferred template counts within each repertoire. A later analysis computed generation probabilities with a VDJ recombination model fitted to out-of-frame rearrangements, and checked the results against IGoR. A later analysis scored TCR-TCR, TCR-HLA and TCR-CMV co-occurrence with hypergeometric tests, applying a repertoire-size bias correction to TCR pairs. A later analysis estimated false discovery rates by permuting HLA or CMV assignments 20 times. In a later analysis, co-occurring TCRs were grouped using DBSCAN, with TCRdist sequence similarity added in when clustering inside HLA-allele-positive subsets. For co-occurrence clustering, repertoires with fewer than 30,000 or more than 120,000 public chains were excluded, along with about five repertoires with anomalous nucleotide sharing. TCRdb provides this immuneACCESS table in a form limited to in-frame rearrangements. Some clones are lacking; in checked studies, under half of them reflect an unresolved V gene, and why the rest are absent is not known. V and J calls plus clone size are reproduced from that table; the DNA served to infer D and trimming. This sample holds about 170,000 clones; 79% were observed only once. Jointly, the top ten make up less than 2.5% of the sample.

Reading from cysteine to phenylalanine, the CDR3 counts 17 amino acids. Only the CDR3 DNA stays, 51 bases, in frame from base 1. Trimming removed 4 bases from V and 5 bases from J, leaving 20 bases between the germline ends. The germline V gene encodes CDR1 MDHEN and CDR2 SYDVKM. This clonotype was sampled from a woman aged 45-59 years in good health and CMV-seronegative. What was sequenced was PBMCs. Recombination connected TRBV28 to TRBJ1-4, and possibly TRBD1, on 5 matching bases. The CDR3 is CASSYPLGQGGNEKLFF. Here is the DNA: TGTGCCAGCAGTTACCCCCTTGGGCAGGGTGGCAATGAAAAACTGTTTTTT.